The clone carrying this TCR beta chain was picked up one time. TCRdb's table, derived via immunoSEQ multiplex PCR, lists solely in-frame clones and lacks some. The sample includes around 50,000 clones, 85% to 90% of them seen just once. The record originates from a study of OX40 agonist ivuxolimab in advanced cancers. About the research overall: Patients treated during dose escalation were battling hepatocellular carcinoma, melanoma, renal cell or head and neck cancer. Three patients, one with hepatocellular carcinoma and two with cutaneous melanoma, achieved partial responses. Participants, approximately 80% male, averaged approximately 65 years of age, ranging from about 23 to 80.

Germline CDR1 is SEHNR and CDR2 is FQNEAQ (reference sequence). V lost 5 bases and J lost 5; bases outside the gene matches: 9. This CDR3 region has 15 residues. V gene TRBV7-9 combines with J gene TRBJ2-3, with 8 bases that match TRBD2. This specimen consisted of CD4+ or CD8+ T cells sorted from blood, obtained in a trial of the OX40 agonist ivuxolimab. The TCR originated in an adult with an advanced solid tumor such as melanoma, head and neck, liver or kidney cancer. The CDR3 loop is CASSPVFREGDTQYF. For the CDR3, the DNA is TGTGCCAGCAGCCCCGTTTTTCGGGAGGGAGATACGCAGTATTTT.